This T cell receptor (beta chain) was retrieved from a study of molecular identifiers for immune sequencing clone quantification. This CDR3 has 14 amino acids. Germline values: CDR1 DFQATT, CDR2 SNEGSKA (reference sequence). General observations from the study: Reports indicate spiked Jurkat TCR RNA from one cell could be found among approximately 1 million naive cells.

TCRdb reprocessed the PCR reads with MiXCR, giving one entry per CDR3 protein. The repertoire consists of fewer than 350,000 distinct CDR3 sequences, with about a fifth occurring once and the leading ten covering 0.75% to 0.85%. To note about this clonotype: As yet, its antigen is unknown. A read error may explain this, as a much larger clone is one base away.

The sample was naive CD8+ T cells from blood, with Jurkat cell RNA spiked in. Sample subset: FACS-sorted CD8+CD4-CCR7+CD45RA+ naive T cells. This TCR was recovered from a human donor in good health. Some libraries in this study had Jurkat cell RNA spiked in. This rearrangement joins TRBV20-1 to TRBJ2-2; D possibly corresponds to TRBD2 (6 bases). For the CDR3, the DNA is TGCAGTGCTAGGGGGGGATTGAACGCCGGGGAGCTGTTTTTT. The encoded protein is CSARGGLNAGELFF.